This TCR beta chain was captured in a study of blood T cell repertoires in COVID-19. Study background: COVID-19 samples collected from the United States, Italy and Spain covered acute and convalescent phases. Sample material is recorded as cDNA or gDNA derived from T cells, B-cell-depleted T cells, or PBMCs.

The germline gives CDR1 GTSNPN, CDR2 SVGIG (reference sequence). V lost 2 bases to trimming and J lost 7 bases; unmatched junction nucleotides: 4. This CDR3 spans 14 amino acids. In the authors' methods: Scientists estimated how many nucleated cells there were by amplifying reference gene primers. Sequencing was performed with immunoSEQ multiplex PCR; in TCRdb, only in-frame clones are kept and a portion is missing. V, J and clone size reflect that table, while D and trimming were determined from the DNA. The sample yields about 230,000 clones, around 84% seen once. J is TRBJ1-6 and V is TRBV30; 8 bases match TRBD1. The TCR sequence derives from a man aged 40-49 years with acute or convalescent COVID-19. Sequencing was carried out using peripheral blood. Here the CDR3 reads CAWSRRTGNSPLHF. CDR3 nucleotide sequence: TGTGCCTGGAGTAGAAGGACAGGGAATTCACCCCTCCACTTT. Filled out from reference TRBV30 and TRBJ1-6, the complete variable domain reads SQTIHQWPATLVQPVGSPLSLECTVEGTSNPNLYWYRQAAGRGLQLLFYSVGIGQISSEVPQNLSASRPQDRQFILSSKKLLLSDSGFYLCAWSRRTGNSPLHFGNGTRLTVT.